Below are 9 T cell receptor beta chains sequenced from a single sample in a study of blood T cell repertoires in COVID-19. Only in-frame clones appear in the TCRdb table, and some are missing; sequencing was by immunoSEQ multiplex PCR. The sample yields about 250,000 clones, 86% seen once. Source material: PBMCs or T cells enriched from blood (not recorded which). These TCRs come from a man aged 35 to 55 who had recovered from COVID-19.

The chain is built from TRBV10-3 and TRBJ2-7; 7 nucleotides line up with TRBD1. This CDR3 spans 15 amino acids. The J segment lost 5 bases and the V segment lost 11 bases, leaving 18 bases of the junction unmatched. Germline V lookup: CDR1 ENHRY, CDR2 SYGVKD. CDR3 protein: CAATRDRVGMDEQYF. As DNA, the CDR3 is TGTGCCGCCACAAGAGACAGGGTAGGAATGGACGAGCAGTACTTC.

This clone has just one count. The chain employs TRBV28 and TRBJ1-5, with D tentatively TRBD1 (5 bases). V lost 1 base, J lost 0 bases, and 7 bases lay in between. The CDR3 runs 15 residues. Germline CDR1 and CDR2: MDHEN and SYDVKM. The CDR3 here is CASSLSGGSNQPQHF. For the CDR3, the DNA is TGTGCCAGCAGTTTATCGGGGGGTAGCAATCAGCCCCAGCATTTT.

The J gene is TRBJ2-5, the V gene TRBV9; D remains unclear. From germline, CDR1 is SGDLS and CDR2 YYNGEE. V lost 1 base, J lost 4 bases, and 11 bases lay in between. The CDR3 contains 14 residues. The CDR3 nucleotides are TGTGCCAGCAGCGTAAACCCCGGTGGAGAGACCCAGTACTTC. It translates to CASSVNPGGETQYF.

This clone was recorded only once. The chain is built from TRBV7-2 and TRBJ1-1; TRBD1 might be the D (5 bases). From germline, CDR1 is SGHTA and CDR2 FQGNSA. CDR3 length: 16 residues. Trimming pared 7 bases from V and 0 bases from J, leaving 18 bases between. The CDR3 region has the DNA TGTGCCAGCACCCGCTTGGGGCGAATAGTGAACACTGAAGCTTTCTTT. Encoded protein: CASTRLGRIVNTEAFF.

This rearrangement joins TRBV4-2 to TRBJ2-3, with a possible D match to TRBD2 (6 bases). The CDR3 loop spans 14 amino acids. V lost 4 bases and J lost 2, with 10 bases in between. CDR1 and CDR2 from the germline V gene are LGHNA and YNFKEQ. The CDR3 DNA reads TGTGCCAGCAGCCTCCCGGACTACACAGATACGCAGTATTTT. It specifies CASSLPDYTDTQYF.

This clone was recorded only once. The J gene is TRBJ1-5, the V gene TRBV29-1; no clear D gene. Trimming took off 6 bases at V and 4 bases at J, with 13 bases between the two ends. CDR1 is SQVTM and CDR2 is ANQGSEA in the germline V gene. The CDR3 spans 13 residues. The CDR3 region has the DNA TGCAGCGTGACTACAGTAGGGAATCAGCCCCAGCATTTT. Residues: CSVTTVGNQPQHF.

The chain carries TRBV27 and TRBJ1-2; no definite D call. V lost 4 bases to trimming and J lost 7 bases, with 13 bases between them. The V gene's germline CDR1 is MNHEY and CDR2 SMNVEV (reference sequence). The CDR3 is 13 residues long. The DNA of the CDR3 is TGTGCCAGCAGTTGGGAAGGAGGTGGTGGCTACACCTTC. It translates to CASSWEGGGGYTF.

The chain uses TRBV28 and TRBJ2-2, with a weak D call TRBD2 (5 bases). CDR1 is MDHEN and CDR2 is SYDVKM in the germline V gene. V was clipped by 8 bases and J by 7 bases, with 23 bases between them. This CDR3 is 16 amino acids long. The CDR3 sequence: CASGFYPSTRGGELFF. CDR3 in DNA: TGTGCCAGCGGCTTCTACCCCAGTACTCGGGGCGGGGAGCTGTTTTTT.

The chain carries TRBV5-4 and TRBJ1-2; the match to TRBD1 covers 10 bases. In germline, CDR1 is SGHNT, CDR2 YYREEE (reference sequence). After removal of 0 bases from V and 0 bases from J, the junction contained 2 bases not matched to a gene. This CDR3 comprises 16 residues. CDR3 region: CASSLEGTGANYGYTF. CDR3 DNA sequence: TGTGCCAGCAGCTTGGAAGGGACAGGGGCTAACTATGGCTACACCTTC.